This TCR beta chain stems from a study of cytomegalovirus exposure and HLA in healthy donors. Findings and limits, study-wide: The classifier reportedly diagnosed cytomegalovirus status with high specificity and sensitivity. Whilst most TCR sequences proved rare, a subset of public TCRs occurred across many donors. Approximately 160 TCR beta chains were listed as cytomegalovirus-associated.

The donors were in the roughly 110-subject validation cohort, distinct from the 666-subject first cohort. This table comes from immunoSEQ multiplex PCR, and its TCRdb copy is limited to in-frame clones, with some not included. The table lists around 350,000 clones, more than 80% of them singletons, with 0.8% to 0.85% in the top ten. V shed 4 bases, J shed 3 bases, and the junction held 9 bases outside the gene matches. This CDR3 spans 17 amino acids. Germline loops: CDR1 SGHRS, CDR2 YFSETQ. With respect to this clone: Antigen unknown.

V and J are TRBV5-1 and TRBJ2-7; 14 nucleotides line up with TRBD2. The clonotype comes from a woman between 18 and 29 years old in good health and CMV-seronegative. The sample comprised PBMCs. The chain's CDR3 is CASSIPTSGGDNYEQYF. The CDR3 DNA follows: TGCGCCAGCAGCATACCGACTAGCGGGGGGGATAACTACGAGCAGTACTTC.